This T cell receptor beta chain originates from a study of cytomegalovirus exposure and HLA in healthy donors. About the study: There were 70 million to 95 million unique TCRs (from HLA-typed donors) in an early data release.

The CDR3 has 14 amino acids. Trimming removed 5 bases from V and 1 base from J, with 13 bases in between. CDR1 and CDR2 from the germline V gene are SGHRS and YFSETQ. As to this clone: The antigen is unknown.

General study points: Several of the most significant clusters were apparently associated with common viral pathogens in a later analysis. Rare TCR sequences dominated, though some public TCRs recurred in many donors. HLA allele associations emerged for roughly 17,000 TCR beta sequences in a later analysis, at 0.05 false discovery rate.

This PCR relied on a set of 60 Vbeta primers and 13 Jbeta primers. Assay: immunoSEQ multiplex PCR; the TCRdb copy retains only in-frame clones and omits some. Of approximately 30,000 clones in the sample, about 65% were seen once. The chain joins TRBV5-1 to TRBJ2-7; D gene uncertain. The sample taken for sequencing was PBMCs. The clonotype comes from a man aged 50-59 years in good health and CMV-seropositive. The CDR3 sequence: CASSNIQDSYEQYF. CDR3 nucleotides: TGCGCCAGCAGTAATATTCAGGATTCCTACGAGCAGTACTTC.